This T cell receptor (beta chain) was observed in a study of immune cell composition in non-small cell lung cancer. Clones were read by immunoSEQ multiplex PCR, and TCRdb kept only the in-frame ones, dropping some. Among some 7,000 clones listed, just under 85% were seen once. The normal lung sample lay at least 3 cm, and maximally far, from the tumour. The germline gives CDR1 MNHEY, CDR2 SVGAGI. The CDR3 sequence is 13 residues long. This clone occurred once. Its ends do not fully match the called genes, so a read error is possible. The chain has TRBV6-5 and TRBJ2-2; 8 bases align to TRBD1. This sequence originates from a human donor with non-small cell lung cancer. Sequenced: non-adjacent lung tissue. The CDR3 region is CAISDRGTGELFF. The DNA for the CDR3 is TGTGCCATCAGTGACAGGGGTACCGGGGAGCTGTTTTTT.